Below, 8 T cell receptor beta chains from the same sample are listed, as sequenced in a study of OX40 agonist ivuxolimab in advanced cancers. TCRdb's table, derived via immunoSEQ multiplex PCR, lists solely in-frame clones and lacks some. The profile shows about 64,000 clones, roughly 80% of them singletons. The sample in question was CD4+ or CD8+ T cells sorted from blood, obtained in a trial of the OX40 agonist ivuxolimab. The receptors were sampled from an adult with an advanced solid tumor such as melanoma, head and neck, liver or kidney cancer.

The chain uses TRBV10-2 and TRBJ2-7; D is possibly TRBD1 (5 bases). Between the trimmed V and J ends, which lost 5 bases and 2 bases, there was a span of 10 bases. CDR3 size: 13 residues. In germline, CDR1 is WSHSY, CDR2 SAAADI. The CDR3 is CASSIQGPYEQYF. The CDR3 region has the DNA TGCGCCAGCAGTATCCAGGGTCCCTACGAGCAGTACTTC.

This clone was counted between two and nine times. The chain links TRBV2 to TRBJ1-5; no reliable D call. There are 13 residues in the CDR3. V gave up 4 bases and J gave up 6 bases, with 10 bases separating them. Germline CDR1 and CDR2: SNHLY and FYNNEI. CDR3 sequence (DNA): TGTGCCAGCAGTGTACAGTTTAGTCAGCCCCAGCATTTT. This encodes CASSVQFSQPQHF.

The genes are TRBV4-2 and TRBJ1-2; a weak D match, TRBD1 (5 bases). There are 18 residues in the CDR3. V lost 0 bases, J lost 4 bases, and 21 bases lay in between. Germline CDR1 is LGHNA and CDR2 is YNFKEQ. The chain's CDR3 is CASSQDASRDGIPYGYTF. The CDR3 DNA reads as TGTGCCAGCAGCCAAGACGCCTCCCGGGACGGAATCCCCTATGGCTACACCTTC.

There are a few counts of this clone. V and J are TRBV21-1 and TRBJ2-5. TRBV21-1 is described as a pseudogene. This CDR3 region has 15 residues. The CDR3 spells CASSKVEGSQETQYF. As DNA, the CDR3 is TGTGCCAGCAGCAAAGTCGAGGGGAGCCAAGAGACCCAGTACTTC.

The V gene is TRBV5-5, the J gene TRBJ2-3; 11 bases agree with TRBD2. From germline, CDR1 is SGHKS and CDR2 YYEKEE (reference sequence). The CDR3 is 14 amino acids. After removal of 4 bases from V and 5 bases from J, the junction contained 3 bases not matched to a gene. The CDR3 sequence is CASSLAGGVDTQYF. Here the CDR3 DNA reads TGTGCCAGCAGCCTAGCGGGGGGTGTAGATACGCAGTATTTT.

This clone was counted once. The V and J genes are TRBV6-5 and TRBJ2-3, with 9 bases matching TRBD1. CDR1 is MNHEY, CDR2 SVGAGI, per germline. The V gene end was trimmed by 1 base and the J gene end by 1 base; junction bases not matched to a gene: 0. The CDR3 totals 15 residues. The CDR3 loop is CASSYWDRGTDTQYF. CDR3 coding DNA: TGTGCCAGCAGTTACTGGGACAGGGGCACAGATACGCAGTATTTT.

The rearrangement links TRBV30 to TRBJ2-3; 12 bases match TRBD2. CDR1 and CDR2 (germline): GTSNPN, SVGIG (reference sequence). The length of the CDR3 is 16 residues. Trimming removed 2 bases from V and 4 bases from J; junction bases left unmatched: 7. CDR3 in DNA: TGTGCCTGGAGTAAACTAGCGGGGGGTCGATCAGATACGCAGTATTTT. It is translated as CAWSKLAGGRSDTQYF.

This clone was detected only once. This chain joins TRBV2 and TRBJ1-2, with D tentatively TRBD1 (5 bases). Looked up from germline, CDR1 is SNHLY and CDR2 is FYNNEI. CDR3 length equals 14 residues. Trimming left V 3 bases short and J 6 bases short, with 14 bases between. CDR3 nucleotide sequence: TGTGCCAGCAGTGATCTGGGCAGGGACCATGGCTACACCTTC. Protein sequence: CASSDLGRDHGYTF.